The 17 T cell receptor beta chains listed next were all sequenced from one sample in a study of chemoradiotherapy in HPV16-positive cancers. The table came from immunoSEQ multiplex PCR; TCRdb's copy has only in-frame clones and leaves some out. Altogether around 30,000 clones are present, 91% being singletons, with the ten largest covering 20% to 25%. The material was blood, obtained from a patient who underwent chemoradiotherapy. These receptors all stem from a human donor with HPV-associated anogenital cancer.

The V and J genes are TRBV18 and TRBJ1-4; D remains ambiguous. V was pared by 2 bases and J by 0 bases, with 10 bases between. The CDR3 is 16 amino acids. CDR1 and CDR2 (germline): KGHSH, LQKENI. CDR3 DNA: TGTGCCAGCTCACCAGCAGATCTTGCAACTAATGAAAAACTGTTTTTT. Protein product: CASSPADLATNEKLFF.

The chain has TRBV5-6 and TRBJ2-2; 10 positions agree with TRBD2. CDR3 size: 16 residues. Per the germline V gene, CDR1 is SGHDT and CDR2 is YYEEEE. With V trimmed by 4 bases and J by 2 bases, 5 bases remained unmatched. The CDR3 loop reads CASSRRTSGNTGELFF. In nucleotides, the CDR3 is TGTGCCAGCAGCCGGAGGACTAGCGGTAACACCGGGGAGCTGTTTTTT. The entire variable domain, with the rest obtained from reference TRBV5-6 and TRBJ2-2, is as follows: DAGVTQSPTHLIKTRGQQVTLRCSPKSGHDTVSWYQQALGQGPQFIFQYYEEEERQRGNFPDRFSGHQFPNYSSELNVNALLLGDSALYLCASSRRTSGNTGELFFGEGSRLTVL.

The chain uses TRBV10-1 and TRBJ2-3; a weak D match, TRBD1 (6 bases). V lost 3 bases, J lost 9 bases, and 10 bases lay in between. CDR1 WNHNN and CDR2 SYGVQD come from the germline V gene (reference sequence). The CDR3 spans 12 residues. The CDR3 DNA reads TGCGCCAGCAGTGATGGTGGACAGACGCAGTATTTT. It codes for CASSDGGQTQYF.

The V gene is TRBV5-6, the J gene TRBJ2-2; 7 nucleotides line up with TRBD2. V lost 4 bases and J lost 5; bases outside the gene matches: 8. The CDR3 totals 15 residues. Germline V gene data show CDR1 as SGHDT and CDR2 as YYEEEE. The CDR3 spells CASSIAGPGTGELFF. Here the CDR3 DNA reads TGTGCCAGCAGCATAGCGGGTCCTGGGACCGGGGAGCTGTTTTTT.

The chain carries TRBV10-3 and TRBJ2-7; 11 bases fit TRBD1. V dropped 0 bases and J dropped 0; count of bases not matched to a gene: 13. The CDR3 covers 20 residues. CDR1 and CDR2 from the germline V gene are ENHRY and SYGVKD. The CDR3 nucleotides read TGTGCCATCAGTGAGTCCCTACAAGGACAGGGGGCCACCAGCTCCTACGAGCAGTACTTC. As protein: CAISESLQGQGATSSYEQYF.

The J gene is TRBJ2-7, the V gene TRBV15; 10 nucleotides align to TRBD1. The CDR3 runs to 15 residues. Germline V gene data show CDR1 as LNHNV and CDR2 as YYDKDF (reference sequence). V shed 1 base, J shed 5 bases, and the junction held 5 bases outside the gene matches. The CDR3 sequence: CATSRGGTGVHEQYF. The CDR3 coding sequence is TGTGCCACCAGCAGAGGTGGGACAGGGGTGCACGAGCAGTACTTC.

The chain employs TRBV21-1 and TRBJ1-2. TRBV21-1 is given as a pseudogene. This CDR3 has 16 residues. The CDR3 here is CASSKVGRASNYGYTF. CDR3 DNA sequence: TGTGCCAGCAGCAAAGTTGGGAGGGCCTCTAACTATGGCTACACCTTC.

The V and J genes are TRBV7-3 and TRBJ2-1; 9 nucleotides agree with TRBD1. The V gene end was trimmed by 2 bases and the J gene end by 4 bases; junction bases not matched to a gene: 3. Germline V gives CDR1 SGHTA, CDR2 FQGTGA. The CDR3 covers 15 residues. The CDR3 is CASSLVGQGYNEQFF. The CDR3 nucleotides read TGTGCCAGCAGCTTAGTGGGACAGGGATACAATGAGCAGTTCTTC.

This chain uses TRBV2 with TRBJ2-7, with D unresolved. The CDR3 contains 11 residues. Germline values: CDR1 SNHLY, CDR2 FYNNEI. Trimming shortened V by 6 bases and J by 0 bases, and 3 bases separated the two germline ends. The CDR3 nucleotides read TGTGCCAGCAGCTACTCCTACGAGCAGTACTTC. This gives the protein CASSYSYEQYF.

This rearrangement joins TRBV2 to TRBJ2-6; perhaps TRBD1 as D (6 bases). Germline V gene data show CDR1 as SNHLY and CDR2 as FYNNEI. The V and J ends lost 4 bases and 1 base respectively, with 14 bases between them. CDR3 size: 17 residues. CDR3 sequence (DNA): TGTGCCAGCAGTGGTGCAGGGGTGAGATCTGGGGCCAACGTCCTGACTTTC. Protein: CASSGAGVRSGANVLTF.

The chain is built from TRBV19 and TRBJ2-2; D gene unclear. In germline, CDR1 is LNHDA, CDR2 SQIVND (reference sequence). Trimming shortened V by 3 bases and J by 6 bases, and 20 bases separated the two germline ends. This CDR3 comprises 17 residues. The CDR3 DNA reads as TGTGCCAGTAGTATCCTGTGGGGAATTAACCTACCCGGGGAGCTGTTTTTT. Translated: CASSILWGINLPGELFF.

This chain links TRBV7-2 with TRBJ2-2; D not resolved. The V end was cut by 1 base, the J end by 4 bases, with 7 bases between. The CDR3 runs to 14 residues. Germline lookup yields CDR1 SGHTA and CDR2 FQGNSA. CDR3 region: CASSLVQLTGELFF. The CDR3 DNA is TGTGCCAGCAGCTTAGTACAGCTCACCGGGGAGCTGTTTTTT. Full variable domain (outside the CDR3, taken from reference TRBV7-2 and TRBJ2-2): GAGVSQSPSNKVTEKGKDVELRCDPISGHTALYWYRQSLGQGLEFLIYFQGNSAPDKSGLPSDRFSAERTGGSVSTLTIQRTQQEDSAVYLCASSLVQLTGELFFGEGSRLTVL.

The CDR3 sequence: CASSNTAAYEQYF. The CDR3 nucleotides read TGTGCCAGCAGCAATACGGCAGCCTACGAGCAGTACTTC. The chain is built from TRBV5-8 and TRBJ2-7; D gene ambiguous. The CDR3 contains 13 residues. Trimming left V 4 bases short and J 2 bases short, with 10 bases between. Germline V gene sequence: CDR1 SGHTS, CDR2 YDEGEE.

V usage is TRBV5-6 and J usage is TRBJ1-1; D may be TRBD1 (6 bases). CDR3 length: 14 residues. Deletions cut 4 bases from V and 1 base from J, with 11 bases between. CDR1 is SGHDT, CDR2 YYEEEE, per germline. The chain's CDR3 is CASSQPRGNTEAFF. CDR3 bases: TGTGCCAGCAGCCAACCCAGGGGGAACACTGAAGCTTTCTTT.

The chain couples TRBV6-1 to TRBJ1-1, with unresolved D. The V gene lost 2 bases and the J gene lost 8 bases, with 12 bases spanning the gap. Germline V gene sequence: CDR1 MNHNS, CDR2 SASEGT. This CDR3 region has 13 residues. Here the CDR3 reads CASSERIPLEAFF. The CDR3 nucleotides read TGTGCCAGCAGTGAACGGATCCCTCTCGAAGCTTTCTTT.

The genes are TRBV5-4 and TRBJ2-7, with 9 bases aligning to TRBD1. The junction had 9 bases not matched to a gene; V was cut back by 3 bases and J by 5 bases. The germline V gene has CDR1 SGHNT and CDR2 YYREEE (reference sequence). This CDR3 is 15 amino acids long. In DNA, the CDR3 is TGTGCCAGCAGCTGGGGTGGGGACAGGGTTAACGAGCAGTACTTC. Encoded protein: CASSWGGDRVNEQYF.

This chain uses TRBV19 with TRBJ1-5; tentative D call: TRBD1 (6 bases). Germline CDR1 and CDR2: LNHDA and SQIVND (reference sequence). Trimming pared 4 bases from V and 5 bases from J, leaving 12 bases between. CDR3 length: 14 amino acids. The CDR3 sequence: CASSTNRDYQPQHF. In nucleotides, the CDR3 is TGTGCCAGTAGTACCAACAGGGACTATCAGCCCCAGCATTTT.